Shown below are 27 T cell receptor beta chains from a single sample sequenced in a study of T-cell reconstitution after alpha-beta-depleted transplantation in children. Unique molecular identifiers were incorporated during preparation of the TCRbeta library. TCRdb called the PCR reads again in MiXCR, with one record for every CDR3 protein. The repertoire includes roughly 500,000 distinct CDR3 sequences, approximately 20% of them detected once, and 2.5% to 3.5% sits in the top ten. Material: PBMCs from the stem cell graft donor, obtained from the stem cell graft. The receptors were sampled from a human donor who donated a stem cell graft to a child with acute lymphoblastic leukemia.

V usage is TRBV6-5 and J usage is TRBJ2-1; D remains unclear. The CDR3 contains 13 residues. Deletions cut 6 bases from V and 4 bases from J, with 10 bases between. Germline-derived CDR1 and CDR2 are MNHEY and SVGAGI. CDR3 amino acids: CASSPDHYNEQFF. Written as DNA, the CDR3 is TGTGCCAGCAGCCCCGACCATTACAATGAGCAGTTCTTC.

This clonotype was counted a few times. CDR3 sequence: CASSLRLRGSNNEQFF. The CDR3 region has the DNA TGCGCCAGCAGCTTGAGGTTAAGGGGCAGCAACAATGAGCAGTTCTTC. The chain has TRBV5-1 and TRBJ2-1, with D possibly matching TRBD1 (5 bases). With 1 base removed from V and 5 bases from J, the gap between germline ends came to 16 bases. This CDR3 spans 16 amino acids. From germline, CDR1 is SGHRS and CDR2 YFSETQ.

The V call is TRBV6-5, the J call TRBJ1-1, with a tentative D call TRBD1 (6 bases). V was pared by 2 bases and J by 0 bases, with 10 bases between. The CDR3 length is 15 residues. Germline assignment: CDR1 MNHEY and CDR2 SVGAGI. Here the CDR3 reads CASSYPDRMNTEAFF. CDR3 in DNA: TGTGCCAGCAGTTACCCCGACAGGATGAACACTGAAGCTTTCTTT.

This clonotype was observed at least ten times. The V call is TRBV3-1, the J call TRBJ2-3; D uncertain. Trimming left V 2 bases short and J 2 bases short, with 8 bases between. The CDR3 totals 14 residues. Germline lookup yields CDR1 LGHDT and CDR2 YNNKEL (reference sequence). CDR3 sequence reads: CASSQTSSTDTQYF. The CDR3 bases are TGTGCCAGCAGCCAAACGAGTTCCACAGATACGCAGTATTTT.

This clonotype was found many times. The genes are TRBV15 and TRBJ2-3, with 7 bases that match TRBD1. This CDR3 region has 13 residues. CDR1 is LNHNV and CDR2 is YYDKDF in the germline V gene (reference sequence). In DNA, the CDR3 is TGTGCAATATGGGACAGCGGCACAGATACGCAGTATTTT. Residues: CAIWDSGTDTQYF. Supplemented by reference TRBV15 and TRBJ2-3, the full variable domain reads DAMVIQNPRYQVTQFGKPVTLSCSQTLNHNVMYWYQQKSSQAPKLLFHYYDKDFNNEADTPDNFQSRRPNTSFCFLDIRSPGLGDTAMYLCAIWDSGTDTQYFGPGTRLTVL.

The V call is TRBV7-9, the J call TRBJ1-1; maybe TRBD1 (5 bases). In germline, CDR1 is SEHNR, CDR2 FQNEAQ (reference sequence). There are 17 residues in the CDR3. With 3 bases removed from V and 1 base from J, the gap between germline ends came to 18 bases. CDR3 region: CASSFPGGGSANTEAFF. CDR3 nucleotide sequence: TGTGCCAGCAGCTTTCCAGGCGGGGGGTCGGCGAACACTGAAGCTTTCTTT.

This sequence joins TRBV6-5 and TRBJ1-5; D ambiguous. The germline V gene encodes CDR1 MNHEY and CDR2 SVGAGI. This CDR3 has 14 amino acids. Trimming took off 0 bases at V and 3 bases at J, with 6 bases between the two ends. The CDR3 nucleotides are TGTGCCAGCAGTTACTCGTCGGCCAATCAGCCCCAGCATTTT. The encoded protein is CASSYSSANQPQHF.

A few counts support this clonotype. This chain links TRBV20-1 with TRBJ2-2, with a weak D call TRBD2 (5 bases). This CDR3 is built from 11 residues. V dropped 5 bases and J dropped 7 bases, with 8 bases sitting between them. The germline V gene encodes CDR1 DFQATT and CDR2 SNEGSKA (reference sequence). CDR3 protein: CSAPRGGELFF. CDR3 in DNA: TGCAGTGCTCCCCGGGGCGGGGAGCTGTTTTTT.

This clonotype has just a few counts. The chain carries TRBV20-1 and TRBJ1-2; perhaps TRBD1 as D (5 bases). CDR1 DFQATT and CDR2 SNEGSKA come from the germline V gene (reference sequence). Trimming took 5 bases from V and 5 from J, leaving 9 bases between them. The CDR3 has 11 residues. DNA of the CDR3: TGCAGTGCTTTGGGACTTTATGGCTACACCTTC. This encodes CSALGLYGYTF.

DNA for the CDR3: TGCAGCGTGGGGACAGGGGGCCGTGGGGAGCTGTTTTTT. Encoded protein: CSVGTGGRGELFF. This chain uses TRBV29-1 with TRBJ2-2; 12 bases fit TRBD1. This CDR3 comprises 13 residues. V lost 6 bases to trimming and J lost 8 bases; unmatched junction nucleotides: 4. CDR1 and CDR2 from the germline V gene are SQVTM and ANQGSEA.

This clonotype appeared a few times. The chain joins TRBV11-1 to TRBJ2-3, with D possibly TRBD1 on 5 matching bases. CDR1 is SGHAT, CDR2 FQDESV, per germline (reference sequence). The CDR3 runs to 21 residues. The V gene lost 2 bases and the J gene lost 0 bases, with 27 bases spanning the gap. The CDR3 loop is CASSLPVTKDDRSTSTDTQYF. As DNA, the CDR3 is TGTGCCAGCAGCTTACCCGTCACAAAGGATGACAGAAGTACTAGCACAGATACGCAGTATTTT.

In its sample, this clonotype was seen a few times. V usage is TRBV20-1 and J usage is TRBJ1-5; 10 nucleotides line up with TRBD1. The CDR3 has 16 amino acids. Germline V lookup: CDR1 DFQATT, CDR2 SNEGSKA (reference sequence). V was clipped by 6 bases and J by 5 bases; unmatched bases: 13. The chain's CDR3 is CSAPIISGTGDQPQHF. The CDR3, as DNA: TGCAGTGCCCCTATCATTAGTGGGACAGGGGATCAGCCCCAGCATTTT.

The gene calls are TRBV5-1 and TRBJ2-6; no reliable D call. V lost 1 base and J 4 bases, leaving 12 bases between the germline ends. This CDR3 is 16 amino acids long. Germline-derived CDR1 and CDR2 are SGHRS and YFSETQ. The chain's CDR3 is CASSLRSGTGANVLTF. The CDR3 nucleotides read TGCGCCAGCAGCTTGAGGTCAGGCACCGGGGCCAACGTCCTGACTTTC.

This clonotype showed up just a few times. The chain joins TRBV25-1 to TRBJ2-5, with D maybe TRBD1 (6 bases). V was pared by 4 bases and J by 2 bases, with 11 bases between. CDR3 length: 14 amino acids. Germline CDR1 and CDR2: MGHDK and SYGVNS. The CDR3 DNA sequence: TGTGCCAGCAGTGCCGAGGACAGTCAAGAGACCCAGTACTTC. Translated, it gives CASSAEDSQETQYF. Variable domain in full (rest from reference TRBV25-1 and TRBJ2-5): EADIYQTPRYLVIGTGKKITLECSQTMGHDKMYWYQQDPGMELHLIHYSYGVNSTEKGDLSSESTVSRIRTEHFPLTLESARPSHTSQYLCASSAEDSQETQYFGPGTRLLVL.

The rearrangement joins TRBV7-2 to TRBJ1-4, with D hard to call. V lost 5 bases and J 4 bases, leaving 11 bases between the germline ends. CDR3 size: 14 residues. Germline V gives CDR1 SGHTA, CDR2 FQGNSA. CDR3 in amino acids: CASSPTDRNEKLFF. The CDR3 nucleotides read TGTGCCAGCAGCCCTACAGACCGTAATGAAAAACTGTTTTTT.

Only a few counts were recorded for this clonotype. The chain recombines TRBV20-1 with TRBJ2-3; the D gene is possibly TRBD2 (6 bases). The CDR3 length is 16 residues. V gave up 7 bases and J gave up 2 bases, with 22 bases separating them. The germline V gene has CDR1 DFQATT and CDR2 SNEGSKA (reference sequence). The CDR3 sequence: CSVNAWRGIITDTQYF. DNA of the CDR3: TGCAGTGTTAACGCCTGGCGGGGCATCATCACAGATACGCAGTATTTT.

V and J are TRBV21-1 and TRBJ1-2; the table names TRBD1, a call not compared with the DNA. TRBV21-1 is a recognized pseudogene. The CDR3 loop spans 17 amino acids. CDR3 coding DNA: TGTGCCAGCAGCAGGATGGCTCGGGACAGGGGCGAGGATGGCTACACCTTC. Its translation is CASSRMARDRGEDGYTF.

Details on this clonotype: The junction differs from germline at one of its ends, possibly a read error. J is TRBJ2-1 and V is TRBV20-1; 7 bases are shared with TRBD2. This CDR3 contains 15 residues. Germline lookup yields CDR1 DFQATT and CDR2 SNEGSKA (reference sequence). DNA for the CDR3: TGCAGTGCTAGAGACCGTGACAGAGGCGGGAGTTTCATGGTCTTC. Translated, it gives CSARDRDRGGSFMVF.

The chain recombines TRBV5-6 with TRBJ2-2, with 7 bases lining up with TRBD2. The CDR3 contains 17 residues. CDR1 is SGHDT, CDR2 YYEEEE, per germline. J was trimmed by 2 bases and V by 2 bases; bases with no gene match: 9. The CDR3 reads CASSFTAGLLNTGELFF. The CDR3 region has the DNA TGTGCCAGCAGCTTCACAGCGGGATTACTTAACACCGGGGAGCTGTTTTTT.

The chain combines TRBV5-6 with TRBJ2-3; D is undetermined. In germline, CDR1 is SGHDT, CDR2 YYEEEE. Between the trimmed V and J ends, which lost 2 bases and 5 bases, there was a span of 15 bases. This CDR3 is 15 amino acids long. The chain's CDR3 is CASSFNLMGQDTQYF. The CDR3 DNA reads as TGTGCCAGCAGCTTTAACCTGATGGGCCAAGATACGCAGTATTTT.

DNA of the CDR3: TGTGCCAGCAGCTCCCCTCCGGTGGCGGGAGGGGACAATGAGCAGTTCTTC. Residues: CASSSPPVAGGDNEQFF. This chain connects TRBV11-2 to TRBJ2-1, with 9 bases aligning to TRBD2. The ends lost 4 bases at V and 5 bases at J; junction bases unmatched: 12. The CDR3 runs to 17 residues. In germline, CDR1 is SGHAT, CDR2 FQNNGV.

The chain recombines TRBV5-1 with TRBJ2-7; D could derive from TRBD1 or TRBD2 (5 bases each). Germline V gene lookup returns CDR1 SGHRS and CDR2 YFSETQ. This CDR3 spans 16 amino acids. V was shortened by 3 bases and J by 3 bases, with 19 bases between the two germline ends. CDR3 in amino acids: CASSSHPQGRGYEQYF. The CDR3 DNA is TGCGCCAGCAGCTCACACCCGCAGGGACGAGGCTACGAGCAGTACTTC. Combining the CDR3 with reference TRBV5-1 and TRBJ2-7 gives the whole variable domain KAGVTQTPRYLIKTRGQQVTLSCSPISGHRSVSWYQQTPGQGLQFLFEYFSETQRNKGNFPGRFSGRQFSNSRSEMNVSTLELGDSALYLCASSSHPQGRGYEQYFGPGTRLTVT.

In the case of this clonotype: One junction end disagrees with the germline gene, perhaps due to a read error. The V call is TRBV7-9, the J call TRBJ2-7, with 9 nucleotides matching TRBD2. The CDR3 length is 15 residues. Germline loops: CDR1 SEHNR, CDR2 FQNEAQ (reference sequence). CDR3 nucleotide sequence: TGTGCCAGCAGCGCGCTAGCGGGGATCTCCTACGAGGAGTACTTC. Translating it yields CASSALAGISYEEYF.

V usage is TRBV15 and J usage is TRBJ2-5, with 7 positions matching TRBD2. The CDR3 consists of 15 residues. Germline values: CDR1 LNHNV, CDR2 YYDKDF (reference sequence). The V gene end was trimmed by 0 bases and the J gene end by 9 bases; junction bases not matched to a gene: 10. The CDR3 DNA reads TGTGCCACCAGCAGAGAGGGGACCCCTGGACTAGCCCAGTACTTC. This gives the protein CATSREGTPGLAQYF. The whole variable domain, filled in from reference TRBV15 and TRBJ2-5, reads DAMVIQNPRYQVTQFGKPVTLSCSQTLNHNVMYWYQQKSSQAPKLLFHYYDKDFNNEADTPDNFQSRRPNTSFCFLDIRSPGLGDTAMYLCATSREGTPGLAQYFGPGTRLLVL.

The chain has TRBV24-1 and TRBJ2-1; 7 bases agree with TRBD1. The CDR3 loop spans 14 amino acids. CDR1 is KGHDR, CDR2 SFDVKD, per germline. With V trimmed by 4 bases and J by 1 base, 0 bases remained unmatched. CDR3 loop: CATSETGSYNEQFF. In DNA form, the CDR3 reads TGTGCCACCAGTGAGACAGGGTCCTACAATGAGCAGTTCTTC.

This clonotype was seen a few times. The CDR3 protein is CASSLGQSPPEAFF. DNA for the CDR3: TGCGCCAGCAGCTTGGGGCAGAGTCCCCCTGAAGCTTTCTTT. V and J are TRBV5-1 and TRBJ1-1; D call uncertain. CDR1 SGHRS and CDR2 YFSETQ come from the germline V gene. Trimming took off 0 bases at V and 6 bases at J, with 12 bases between the two ends. CDR3 size: 14 residues.

CDR3 DNA: TGTGCCAGCAGCGTATACGGCTACCAAGAGACCCAGTACTTC. Residues: CASSVYGYQETQYF. The rearrangement joins TRBV9 to TRBJ2-5, with D uncertain. The CDR3 covers 14 residues. The V gene's germline CDR1 is SGDLS and CDR2 YYNGEE. The V end lost 1 base, the J end lost 0 bases, and 7 bases lay between the germline ends.